This T cell receptor beta chain comes out of a study of blood T cell repertoires in COVID-19. Some clones are missing from TCRdb's copy, which holds only in-frame ones; the method was immunoSEQ multiplex PCR. The sample carries 180,000 or so clones, about nine tenths recorded once. J lost 1 base, V lost 4 bases, and 14 bases had no gene match. The CDR3 length is 18 residues. CDR1 and CDR2 from the germline V gene are MNHEY and SMNVEV (reference sequence). The sample was peripheral blood. V and J are TRBV27 and TRBJ2-3; TRBD1 matches at 7 bases. The TCR sequence derives from a man aged 35 to 55 with acute or convalescent COVID-19. CDR3 amino acids: CASSWGTAQTLCTDTQYF. The CDR3 DNA reads TGTGCCAGCAGTTGGGGGACAGCCCAAACCCTATGCACAGATACGCAGTATTTT.